Listed below are T cell receptor beta chains from one sample, sequenced in a study of T cell responses to AZD1222 COVID-19 vaccine. The data were produced by immunoSEQ multiplex PCR, yet TCRdb's version contains in-frame clones alone and is incomplete. Found here are 150,000 to 200,000 clones, approximately 93% of them singletons; the top ten hold 3% to 5%. The sequences come from peripheral blood, collected on day 0 of AZD1222 vaccination. All receptors derive from an adult in good health. CDR3s leave out the opening cysteine and the closing phenylalanine or tryptophan. Fields, in order: D gene, J gene, V gene, CDR3 protein. D genes are given only for firm matches.

D: TRBD2; J: TRBJ2-7; V: TRBV5-1; CDR3: ASSPGRLAGADEQY
D: -; J: TRBJ2-7; V: TRBV2; CDR3: ASHPESISYEQY
D: -; J: TRBJ2-7; V: TRBV2; CDR3: ASARGGSYEQY
D: -; J: TRBJ1-1; V: TRBV7-9; CDR3: ASTTQSNTEAF
D: -; J: TRBJ1-2; V: TRBV18; CDR3: ASSLRGGGLGGYT
D: -; J: TRBJ1-6; V: TRBV5-4; CDR3: ASSLRGGGPPLH
D: -; J: TRBJ1-3; V: TRBV14; CDR3: ASSQVGNTIY
D: -; J: TRBJ1-2; V: TRBV27; CDR3: ASSLSTIGEGGYT
D: -; J: TRBJ1-2; V: TRBV3-1/TRBV3-2; CDR3: ASSQEISARAPYGYT
D: -; J: TRBJ2-5; V: TRBV11-2; CDR3: ASSNFRETQY
D: -; J: TRBJ1-5; V: TRBV5-4; CDR3: ASSLDSQPQH
D: -; J: TRBJ1-6; V: TRBV3-1/TRBV3-2; CDR3: ASSRIRDNSPLH
D: TRBD1; J: TRBJ2-7; V: TRBV5-1; CDR3: ASSFEGASYEQY
D: -; J: TRBJ1-3; V: TRBV27; CDR3: ASSLSWRGAPGNTIY
D: -; J: TRBJ1-2; V: TRBV6-4; CDR3: ASSEYANYGYT
D: -; J: TRBJ2-1; V: TRBV11-3; CDR3: ASSPGQFNEQF
D: -; J: TRBJ1-5; V: TRBV21-1; CDR3: ASLKGYQPQH
D: -; J: TRBJ2-7; V: TRBV30; CDR3: AWSVNEEQY
D: -; J: TRBJ1-1; V: TRBV6-4; CDR3: ASSTSGVTNTEAF
D: -; J: TRBJ2-3; V: TRBV4-1; CDR3: ASSRVLGPQY
D: -; J: TRBJ1-2; V: TRBV6-5; CDR3: ASKQHSIYGYT
D: -; J: TRBJ2-3; V: TRBV21-1; CDR3: ASSKVDTDTQY
D: -; J: TRBJ1-4; V: TRBV5-4; CDR3: ASSLGGTNEKLF
D: TRBD1; J: TRBJ2-1; V: TRBV20-1; CDR3: SASLGQGPYNEQF
D: -; J: TRBJ1-2; V: TRBV10-3; CDR3: AISEEDNYGYT
D: TRBD1; J: TRBJ1-4; V: TRBV27; CDR3: ASSDRGSLENEKLF
D: TRBD1; J: TRBJ1-4; V: TRBV6-6; CDR3: ASSLDRATNEKLF
D: TRBD1; J: TRBJ2-7; V: TRBV10-3; CDR3: AISEGDRSTGEQY
D: -; J: TRBJ2-7; V: TRBV6-5; CDR3: ASRRTGDFDEQY
D: TRBD1; J: TRBJ1-3; V: TRBV5-1; CDR3: ASSPEYGFMRGRTPAGNTIY
D: TRBD2; J: TRBJ2-2; V: TRBV7-6; CDR3: ASSLNAGGNTGELF
D: TRBD2; J: TRBJ2-2; V: TRBV12-5; CDR3: ASGSGSPGGELF
D: TRBD2; J: TRBJ2-3; V: TRBV19; CDR3: ASRGRGGLDTQY
D: -; J: TRBJ1-6; V: TRBV6-5; CDR3: ASSYFLGRDSPLH
D: TRBD1; J: TRBJ1-2; V: TRBV27; CDR3: ASSYRQGHGYT
D: -; J: TRBJ1-6; V: TRBV6-5; CDR3: ASSYSQGLNSPLH
D: -; J: TRBJ1-1; V: TRBV29-1; CDR3: SVEVQSNTEAF
D: TRBD1; J: TRBJ2-1; V: TRBV24-1; CDR3: ATRGTGRSYNEQF
D: -; J: TRBJ2-7; V: TRBV5-4; CDR3: ASSPVAGYEQY
D: TRBD1; J: TRBJ2-5; V: TRBV6-6; CDR3: ASSRADRGWETQY
D: TRBD2; J: TRBJ2-5; V: TRBV6-5; CDR3: ASNRDYRETQY
D: -; J: TRBJ2-7; V: TRBV12-3/TRBV12-4; CDR3: ASRPGTNYEQY
D: -; J: TRBJ2-7; V: TRBV7-7; CDR3: ASSLWSGNEQY
D: -; J: TRBJ1-1; V: TRBV6-1; CDR3: ASSERQLNTEAF
D: -; J: TRBJ1-1; V: TRBV19; CDR3: ASTPGGGSRLEAF
D: TRBD1; J: TRBJ1-2; V: TRBV10-3; CDR3: AITGTGNGYT
D: TRBD1; J: TRBJ2-2; V: TRBV6-5; CDR3: ASSSRQGRPGELF
D: TRBD1; J: TRBJ1-2; V: TRBV29-1; CDR3: SVGTGFRGYT
D: TRBD1; J: TRBJ2-1; V: TRBV7-8; CDR3: ASSPRDRGRSANNEQF
D: TRBD2; J: TRBJ2-1; V: TRBV7-6; CDR3: ASSWGLAGVNEQF
D: -; J: TRBJ2-3; V: TRBV19; CDR3: ASSPLTGTPQY
D: TRBD1; J: TRBJ2-7; V: TRBV3-1/TRBV3-2; CDR3: ASSQVGQGALEQY
D: -; J: TRBJ1-2; V: TRBV6-5; CDR3: ASSKASYGYT
D: -; J: TRBJ2-1; V: TRBV3-1/TRBV3-2; CDR3: ASSRNNEQF
D: -; J: TRBJ1-1; V: TRBV19; CDR3: ASTHRHGHLEAF
D: -; J: TRBJ2-7; V: TRBV18; CDR3: ASQPGTGYYEQY
D: -; J: TRBJ2-1; V: TRBV11-3; CDR3: ASSFGDSPWEYNEQF